The present T cell receptor (beta chain) was sequenced within a study of CD8 T cells in Susac syndrome. The RNA, roughly 0.45 to 1 ug, was put through reverse transcription using random hexamers. With immunoSEQ multiplex PCR, TCR beta CDR3 was amplified across 54 Vbeta and 13 Jbeta. TCRdb analysed the immunoSEQ multiplex PCR reads with MiXCR anew, one entry per CDR3 protein. The data show 200,000 to 250,000 distinct CDR3 sequences, roughly 94% seen once. Sequencing of TCR beta drew on CD8+ and CD4+ T cells from blood. The multiple sclerosis controls, all treatment-naive patients, had relapsing-remitting disease that was stable or active. The authors negatively isolated CD8+ and CD4+ T cells and FACS-enriched TEMRA cells. This clonotype was seen only once. This TCR was recovered from a human donor with multiple sclerosis. The sample was CD4+ T cells from PBMCs.

CDR3 coding DNA: TGTGCCAGCAGTGGACGGACAGGGAGATTCAATCAGCCCCAGCATTTT. Translating it yields CASSGRTGRFNQPQHF. J is TRBJ1-5 and V is TRBV6-1; 8 bases line up with TRBD1. Germline-derived CDR1 and CDR2 are MNHNS and SASEGT. This CDR3 contains 16 residues. Trimming at V came to 4 bases and at J to 3 bases, leaving 8 bases not matched to a gene.